This T cell receptor beta chain was retrieved from a study of blood T cell repertoires in COVID-19. Looking at the study overall: The samples span acute and convalescent COVID-19 from the United States, Italy and Spain. Nucleic acid was either cDNA or gDNA, and it came from T cells, B-cell-depleted T cells, or PBMCs.

Clones were sequenced by immunoSEQ multiplex PCR, and TCRdb holds only the in-frame ones, with some missing. The sample lists just under 60,000 clones, 78% occurring once. Germline V gene sequence: CDR1 MDHEN, CDR2 SYDVKM. After removal of 1 base from V and 2 bases from J, the junction contained 6 bases not matched to a gene. CDR3 size: 16 residues. Material for sequencing was peripheral blood. V usage is TRBV28 and J usage is TRBJ2-3; 7 nucleotides match TRBD1. The clonotype comes from a man older than 75 with acute or convalescent COVID-19. The CDR3 here is CASSLLGGGPTDTQYF. The CDR3 nucleotides read TGTGCCAGCAGTTTATTAGGGGGCGGGCCCACAGATACGCAGTATTTT.